The T cell receptor beta chain described here comes from a study of blood T cell repertoires in COVID-19. The protocol was immunoSEQ multiplex PCR, while the TCRdb copy is restricted to in-frame clones and leaves out a portion. The table has about 150,000 clones, about 87% seen once. Germline V gene data show CDR1 as LGHNA and CDR2 as YNFKEQ. Trimming removed 6 bases from V and 8 bases from J; junction bases left unmatched: 6. This CDR3 contains 14 residues. The sequencing sample was made of peripheral blood. This receptor was taken from a man in his forties or fifties who had recovered from COVID-19. The J gene is TRBJ1-4, the V gene TRBV4-2; TRBD1 agrees at 10 bases. DNA of the CDR3: TGTGCCAGCAGTAAGGGACAGGGGAAGGAAAAACTGTTTTTT. It codes for CASSKGQGKEKLFF.